This T cell receptor beta chain stems from a study of T-cell reconstitution after alpha-beta-depleted transplantation in children. A library of TCRbeta sequences, prepared with unique molecular identifiers, was generated. Each CDR3 protein is one row after TCRdb ran MiXCR on the PCR reads. Among some 550,000 distinct CDR3 sequences listed, around 19% were seen once. Germline V gene lookup returns CDR1 MNHEY and CDR2 SMNVEV (reference sequence). The ends were cut back, 2 bases at V and 4 bases at J, with 12 bases in the middle. This CDR3 region has 14 residues. This clonotype was recorded many times. The V gene is TRBV27, the J gene TRBJ2-7, with D possibly being TRBD1 (6 bases). Sequencing used PBMCs from the stem cell graft donor, obtained from the stem cell graft. The sequence derives from a human donor who donated a stem cell graft to a child with acute lymphoblastic leukemia. CDR3 nucleotides: TGTGCCAGCAGTTTACAGGGGACGGGGTACGAGCAGTACTTC. It yields the protein CASSLQGTGYEQYF.